This entry lists 26 T cell receptor beta chains sequenced from one sample in a study of T cell responses to AZD1222 COVID-19 vaccine. Sequenced by immunoSEQ multiplex PCR; TCRdb stores in-frame clones only, minus some. The data hold about 160,000 clones, with just over 90% observed a single time. The material was peripheral blood, obtained on day 0 of MenACWY control vaccination. Source of these receptors: an adult in good health.

The rearrangement uses TRBV19 and TRBJ2-5; 10 bases fit TRBD2. The CDR3 is 18 residues long. Germline V gene lookup returns CDR1 LNHDA and CDR2 SQIVND (reference sequence). V shed 1 base, J shed 2 bases, and the junction held 10 bases outside the gene matches. This chain's CDR3 is CASSIVSTSGRGQETQYF. CDR3 sequence (DNA): TGTGCCAGTAGTATAGTTTCGACTAGCGGGCGGGGTCAAGAGACCCAGTACTTC.

This chain joins TRBV15 and TRBJ2-1; tentatively, D is TRBD2 (6 bases). The germline V gene has CDR1 LNHNV and CDR2 YYDKDF (reference sequence). The ends were cut back, 1 base at V and 4 bases at J, with 14 bases in the middle. This CDR3 spans 16 amino acids. CDR3 amino acids: CATSRGAGKGYNEQFF. CDR3 DNA sequence: TGTGCCACCAGCAGAGGTGCGGGAAAAGGGTACAATGAGCAGTTCTTC.

Here the CDR3 reads CASSGGTGGIYEQYF. The CDR3 DNA reads as TGTGCCAGCAGTGGAGGGACAGGTGGGATCTACGAGCAGTACTTC. This sequence joins TRBV27 and TRBJ2-7, with 8 bases that match TRBD1. The CDR3 sequence is 15 residues long. Germline trimming cut 5 bases from V and 3 bases from J; bases unmatched to any gene: 9. CDR1 and CDR2 (germline): MNHEY, SMNVEV (reference sequence).

The chain employs TRBV27 and TRBJ2-2; 10 nucleotides align to TRBD2. V shed 0 bases and J 7 bases; nucleotides not matched to a gene: 8. CDR1 MNHEY and CDR2 SMNVEV come from the germline V gene (reference sequence). CDR3 length equals 17 residues. This CDR3 is CASSLSVTSGMNGELFF. DNA for the CDR3: TGTGCCAGCAGTTTATCGGTCACTAGCGGGATGAACGGGGAGCTGTTTTTT.

The chain couples TRBV5-1 to TRBJ2-7; maybe TRBD2 (5 bases). Germline V gene data show CDR1 as SGHRS and CDR2 as YFSETQ. This CDR3 is 14 amino acids long. The V gene lost 0 bases and the J gene lost 9 bases, with 16 bases spanning the gap. The CDR3: CASSLATVPEGQYF. CDR3 nucleotide sequence: TGCGCCAGCAGCTTGGCGACGGTCCCCGAGGGGCAGTACTTC.

This rearrangement joins TRBV2 to TRBJ2-1; TRBD2 agrees at 10 bases. J gave up 6 bases and V 3 bases, and 5 bases lay outside the gene matches. Germline V gives CDR1 SNHLY, CDR2 FYNNEI. The CDR3 has 15 amino acids. The CDR3 sequence: CASSEVAGGSNEQFF. CDR3 DNA sequence: TGTGCCAGCAGTGAGGTAGCGGGAGGTTCCAATGAGCAGTTCTTC.

This chain joins TRBV24-1 and TRBJ2-5; tentative D call: TRBD1 (6 bases). Germline CDR1 KGHDR, CDR2 SFDVKD. This CDR3 has 13 amino acids. V lost 5 bases and J 2 bases, leaving 8 bases between the germline ends. CDR3 in DNA: TGTGCCACCAGTGCTGGACAGCAAGAGACCCAGTACTTC. As protein: CATSAGQQETQYF.

The chain combines TRBV6-5 with TRBJ1-4, with D hard to call. CDR3 length: 11 amino acids. The germline V and J ends were trimmed by 4 bases and 8 bases, with 5 bases remaining between them. Germline loops: CDR1 MNHEY, CDR2 SVGAGI. Written as DNA, the CDR3 is TGTGCCAGCAGTTGGGGAGAAAAACTGTTTTTT. Translating gives CASSWGEKLFF.

The chain couples TRBV3-1 (or the pseudogene TRBV3-2) to TRBJ2-1; 7 positions agree with TRBD2. This CDR3 contains 15 residues. The germline gives CDR1 LGHDT, CDR2 YNNKEL (reference sequence). V gave up 4 bases and J gave up 7 bases; unmatched junction bases: 10. The CDR3 nucleotides are TGTGCCAGCAGCCGCGGGGGAGCGGGGCCTAATGAGCAGTTCTTC. Amino acid sequence: CASSRGGAGPNEQFF.

V and J are TRBV6-5 and TRBJ2-7; 8 nucleotides agree with TRBD2. CDR3 length: 14 amino acids. Germline V gene lookup returns CDR1 MNHEY and CDR2 SVGAGI. Trimming took 8 bases from V and 5 from J; bases not matched to a gene: 11. CDR3 DNA sequence: TGTGCCAGCTTAACACGCCGGGAGGGGAACGAGCAGTACTTC. Translating gives CASLTRREGNEQYF.

The DNA for the CDR3 is TGTGCCAGCAGCCCGAGAAGGGAATATGGCTACACCTTC. It encodes CASSPRREYGYTF. This chain connects TRBV7-9 to TRBJ1-2; the D is unclear. This CDR3 is 13 amino acids long. Trimming took off 5 bases at V and 5 bases at J, with 12 bases between the two ends. CDR1 and CDR2 from the germline V gene are SEHNR and FQNEAQ (reference sequence).

The chain is built from TRBV27 and TRBJ2-1; D is unclear. In germline, CDR1 is MNHEY, CDR2 SMNVEV (reference sequence). This CDR3 comprises 15 residues. Trimming removed 3 bases from V and 0 bases from J, with 9 bases in between. CDR3 sequence: CASSFGFSSYNEQFF. The CDR3 nucleotides read TGTGCCAGCAGTTTCGGGTTTAGCTCCTACAATGAGCAGTTCTTC.

This CDR3 is CASSYTGQGGNIQYF. In nucleotides, the CDR3 is TGTGCCAGCAGTTACACGGGACAGGGGGGAAACATTCAGTACTTC. This sequence joins TRBV6-2 or TRBV6-3 and TRBJ2-4; 11 bases line up with TRBD1. Germline-derived CDR1 and CDR2 are MNHEY and SVGEGT. V trimming: 2 bases; J trimming: 6 bases; junction bases outside the gene matches: 3. This CDR3 spans 15 amino acids.

The chain recombines TRBV18 with TRBJ1-1, with TRBD1 as a possible D gene (5 bases). The CDR3 covers 15 residues. Trimming cost V 4 bases and J 5 bases, with 17 bases left between them. The germline CDR1 and CDR2 sequences are KGHSH and LQKENI. The CDR3 region is CASSLLQAEGTEAFF. The CDR3 region has the DNA TGTGCCAGCTCACTCCTACAGGCAGAGGGAACTGAAGCTTTCTTT. Together with reference TRBV18 and TRBJ1-1, the CDR3 gives the full variable domain: NAGVMQNPRHLVRRRGQEARLRCSPMKGHSHVYWYRQLPEEGLKFMVYLQKENIIDESGMPKERFSAEFPKEGPSILRIQQVVRGDSAAYFCASSLLQAEGTEAFFGQGTRLTVV.

The chain joins TRBV7-9 to TRBJ1-2; 10 nucleotides line up with TRBD1. The CDR3 loop spans 15 amino acids. Germline-derived CDR1 and CDR2 are SEHNR and FQNEAQ (reference sequence). V shed 5 bases, J shed 7 bases, and the junction held 10 bases outside the gene matches. The CDR3 bases are TGTGCCAGCAGCCAATGGACAGGGGGAACGAGTGGCTACACCTTC. It yields the protein CASSQWTGGTSGYTF.

V gene TRBV5-1 combines with J gene TRBJ2-7; D gene uncertain. Germline V gene sequence: CDR1 SGHRS, CDR2 YFSETQ. Trimming left V 7 bases short and J 0 bases short, with 17 bases between. The CDR3 is 15 amino acids. As DNA, the CDR3 is TGCGCCAGCGGTAGTCAGGAGTTGAGCTCCTACGAGCAGTACTTC. It codes for CASGSQELSSYEQYF.

The CDR3 DNA is TGTGCCAGCAGCGTAGGGGACAGGGCTTCTAATGAAAAACTGTTTTTT. It codes for CASSVGDRASNEKLFF. The V gene is TRBV9, the J gene TRBJ1-4; 9 positions agree with TRBD1. The CDR3 has 16 amino acids. Unmatched junction bases numbered 3, after V lost 0 bases and J lost 3 bases. Germline CDR1 reads SGDLS; CDR2 reads YYNGEE.

This clone has just one count. The rearrangement uses TRBV5-5 and TRBJ2-1; D uncertain. V was cut by 1 base and J by 9 bases, with 8 bases left in between. This CDR3 region has 12 residues. Germline values: CDR1 SGHKS, CDR2 YYEKEE (reference sequence). CDR3 region: CASSLSSGEQFF. CDR3 DNA: TGTGCCAGCAGCTTGTCTAGTGGTGAGCAGTTCTTC.

This clone has a handful of counts. The V gene is TRBV27, the J gene TRBJ2-7; no reliable D call. This CDR3 region has 11 residues. Trimming stripped 5 bases from V and 6 bases from J, with 8 bases between. The germline V gene encodes CDR1 MNHEY and CDR2 SMNVEV (reference sequence). CDR3 nucleotides: TGTGCCAGCAGTCTACCTCCCGAGCAGTACTTC. The encoded protein is CASSLPPEQYF.

The chain joins TRBV5-1 to TRBJ1-5; no clear D. The germline V and J ends were trimmed by 0 bases and 5 bases, with 9 bases remaining between them. There are 14 residues in the CDR3. CDR1 and CDR2 from the germline V gene are SGHRS and YFSETQ. The CDR3 protein is CASSLGREDQPQHF. CDR3 coding DNA: TGCGCCAGCAGCTTGGGAAGGGAGGATCAGCCCCAGCATTTT. Based on the CDR3 plus reference TRBV5-1 and TRBJ1-5, the full variable domain is KAGVTQTPRYLIKTRGQQVTLSCSPISGHRSVSWYQQTPGQGLQFLFEYFSETQRNKGNFPGRFSGRQFSNSRSEMNVSTLELGDSALYLCASSLGREDQPQHFGDGTRLSIL.

This sequence joins TRBV7-9 and TRBJ1-6, with 9 bases fitting TRBD1. Trimming at V came to 2 bases and at J to 0 bases, leaving 5 bases not matched to a gene. Germline values: CDR1 SEHNR, CDR2 FQNEAQ (reference sequence). This CDR3 has 18 amino acids. The CDR3: CASSLTQGASSYNSPLHF. The CDR3 nucleotides are TGTGCCAGCAGCTTAACACAGGGGGCTAGCTCCTATAATTCACCCCTCCACTTT.

The chain carries TRBV6-4 and TRBJ1-2; TRBD1 agrees at 10 bases. Trimming at V came to 3 bases and at J to 2 bases, leaving 3 bases not matched to a gene. This CDR3 spans 15 amino acids. Germline CDR1 is MRHNA and CDR2 is SNTAGT. CDR3 bases: TGTGCCAGCAGTGAGGACAGGGGGGCCAACTATGGCTACACCTTC. Protein sequence: CASSEDRGANYGYTF.

The V call is TRBV19, the J call TRBJ1-5, with TRBD1 as a possible D gene (5 bases). V lost 9 bases and J lost 6, with 15 bases in between. Germline V gene lookup returns CDR1 LNHDA and CDR2 SQIVND (reference sequence). The CDR3 totals 13 residues. The CDR3 sequence: CASCGRGGQPQHF. CDR3 DNA: TGTGCCAGCTGCGGACGGGGCGGTCAGCCCCAGCATTTT. Full variable domain (outside the CDR3, taken from reference TRBV19 and TRBJ1-5): DGGITQSPKYLFRKEGQNVTLSCEQNLNHDAMYWYRQDPGQGLRLIYYSQIVNDFQKGDIAEGYSVSREKKESFPLTVTSAQKNPTAFYLCASCGRGGQPQHFGDGTRLSIL.

The rearrangement uses TRBV28 and TRBJ1-5, with TRBD1 matching 10 bases. V shed 5 bases, J shed 6 bases, and the junction held 10 bases outside the gene matches. From germline, CDR1 is MDHEN and CDR2 SYDVKM. The CDR3 has 16 amino acids. CDR3 bases: TGTGCCAGCAGTCGGGACAGGGGTATTAGAAGTCAGCCCCAGCATTTT. It codes for CASSRDRGIRSQPQHF. Variable domain in full (rest from reference TRBV28 and TRBJ1-5): DVKVTQSSRYLVKRTGEKVFLECVQDMDHENMFWYRQDPGLGLRLIYFSYDVKMKEKGDIPEGYSVSREKKERFSLILESASTNQTSMYLCASSRDRGIRSQPQHFGDGTRLSIL.

The chain employs TRBV7-9 and TRBJ2-7; 9 nucleotides line up with TRBD2. The CDR3 covers 15 residues. With V trimmed by 5 bases and J by 5 bases, 10 bases remained unmatched. CDR1 and CDR2 from the germline V gene are SEHNR and FQNEAQ (reference sequence). The CDR3 region is CASSISGSPPHEQYF. CDR3 coding DNA: TGTGCCAGCAGCATTAGCGGGAGTCCCCCCCACGAGCAGTACTTC.

This rearrangement joins TRBV11-1 to TRBJ2-1; 11 bases map to TRBD2. The CDR3 contains 16 residues. With 5 bases clipped from V and 5 bases from J, the junction kept 8 bases outside the gene matches. The germline CDR1 and CDR2 sequences are SGHAT and FQDESV (reference sequence). CDR3 DNA: TGTGCCAGCAGCGGACTAGCGGGCACCCCTAACAATGAGCAGTTCTTC. As protein: CASSGLAGTPNNEQFF. Based on the CDR3 plus reference TRBV11-1 and TRBJ2-1, the full variable domain is EAEVAQSPRYKITEKSQAVAFWCDPISGHATLYWYRQILGQGPELLVQFQDESVVDDSQLPKDRFSAERLKGVDSTLKIQPAELGDSAMYLCASSGLAGTPNNEQFFGPGTRLTVL.